The 32 T cell receptor beta chains reported below all come from one sample, sequenced in a study of T-cell memory formation after mild COVID-19. TCRdb passed the 5' RACE reads through MiXCR, listing each CDR3 protein once. The table shows approximately 210,000 distinct CDR3 sequences, with around 18% occurring only once. Sequencing was carried out using PBMCs or a T cell subset sorted from them (not recorded which). These receptors came from an adult woman who had mild COVID-19 (a few samples of this study predate the infection). Cell type and time point are not known.

J is TRBJ2-1 and V is TRBV2; 10 bases line up with TRBD1. The V gene's germline CDR1 is SNHLY and CDR2 FYNNEI. The CDR3 contains 12 residues. V lost 8 bases, J lost 13 bases, and 8 bases stayed unmatched. CDR3 protein: CASQGTGELQFF. The CDR3 DNA reads TGTGCCAGCCAGGGGACAGGGGAACTTCAGTTCTTC.

Ten or more counts support this clonotype. The chain is built from TRBV11-2 and TRBJ1-2, with D perhaps matching TRBD1 (6 bases). Germline lookup yields CDR1 SGHAT and CDR2 FQNNGV. Trimming removed 6 bases from V and 8 bases from J, with 10 bases in between. This CDR3 region has 11 residues. In DNA, the CDR3 is TGTGCCAGCAGACAGGGATTAGGCTACACCTTC. Residues: CASRQGLGYTF.

CDR3 nucleotide sequence: TGCAGTGCTCCGACTACAGGGGGAGAGACCCAGTACTTC. It yields the protein CSAPTTGGETQYF. V and J are TRBV20-1 and TRBJ2-5; 8 bases match TRBD1. With 5 bases clipped from V and 4 bases from J, the junction kept 6 bases outside the gene matches. CDR3 size: 13 residues. Germline CDR1 is DFQATT and CDR2 is SNEGSKA (reference sequence).

This chain links TRBV29-1 with TRBJ2-1; D is possibly TRBD1 (6 bases). The germline V gene has CDR1 SQVTM and CDR2 ANQGSEA. V lost 7 bases to trimming and J lost 4 bases, with 17 bases between them. This CDR3 contains 14 residues. CDR3 in DNA: TGCAGCGCATCGACAGGTTTAAGATACAATGAGCAGTTCTTC. Amino acids: CSASTGLRYNEQFF.

In its sample, this clonotype was seen a few times. This rearrangement joins TRBV6-4 to TRBJ2-3; tentatively, D is TRBD1 (6 bases). The CDR3 loop spans 14 amino acids. The germline gives CDR1 MRHNA, CDR2 SNTAGT. V lost 1 base to trimming and J lost 11 bases, with 16 bases between them. The CDR3 loop reads CASSDFLRGREQYF. The CDR3 DNA reads TGTGCCAGCAGTGACTTCCTCAGGGGAAGGGAGCAGTATTTT.

CDR3 DNA sequence: TGTGCCAGCAGTTTAGGCTTTTTAGCGGGGGGGCCTGGGTATGAGCAGTTCTTC. Translating gives CASSLGFLAGGPGYEQFF. This sequence joins TRBV12-3 or TRBV12-4 and TRBJ2-1, with 11 bases fitting TRBD2. The CDR3 extends over 18 amino acids. The trim removed 1 base at V and 8 bases at J, leaving 13 bases unmatched.

The chain joins TRBV29-1 to TRBJ1-2; no clear D. Germline loops: CDR1 SQVTM, CDR2 ANQGSEA. The CDR3 has 12 amino acids. V lost 0 bases and J lost 7, with 9 bases in between. CDR3 in amino acids: CSVEDLSGGYTF. Here the CDR3 DNA reads TGCAGCGTTGAAGATCTTTCGGGTGGCTACACCTTC.

This clonotype has more than one count but fewer than ten. This rearrangement joins TRBV6-2 or TRBV6-3 to TRBJ1-1; D perhaps matches TRBD1 (6 bases). Germline V CDR1 and CDR2: MNHEY, SVGEGT. There are 15 residues in the CDR3. Trimming took off 6 bases at V and 0 bases at J, with 14 bases between the two ends. CDR3 sequence reads: CASRGNRVMNTEAFF. The CDR3, as DNA: TGTGCCAGCAGGGGAAACAGGGTAATGAACACTGAAGCTTTCTTT.

This clonotype has only a few counts. The chain has TRBV6-5 and TRBJ2-7; D gene ambiguous. Trimming cost V 7 bases and J 5 bases, with 12 bases left between them. The V gene's germline CDR1 is MNHEY and CDR2 SVGAGI. This CDR3 spans 12 amino acids. CDR3 amino acids: CASIHDVHEQYF. The CDR3 DNA reads TGTGCCAGCATCCATGACGTCCACGAGCAGTACTTC.

This clonotype was observed a few times. The rearrangement links TRBV15 to TRBJ2-4; D is possibly TRBD1 or TRBD2 (6 bases each). The V end was cut by 1 base, the J end by 6 bases, with 16 bases between. Germline V gene sequence: CDR1 LNHNV, CDR2 YYDKDF (reference sequence). The CDR3 extends over 16 amino acids. The CDR3 sequence: CATSRVGGRIGNIQYF. The CDR3 DNA reads TGTGCCACCAGCAGAGTAGGGGGGAGGATAGGAAACATTCAGTACTTC.

A few counts support this clonotype. The chain recombines TRBV7-9 with TRBJ2-7; TRBD1 aligns across 7 bases. Germline V gene sequence: CDR1 SEHNR, CDR2 FQNEAQ (reference sequence). This CDR3 has 15 residues. V dropped 5 bases and J dropped 1; count of bases not matched to a gene: 8. CDR3 DNA sequence: TGTGCCAGCAGCCCTAATCCGGGACAGTCCTACGAGCAGTACTTC. It specifies CASSPNPGQSYEQYF.

V is TRBV7-9 and J is TRBJ1-3; D is ambiguous. The CDR3 is 14 amino acids. Trimming removed 6 bases from V and 6 bases from J, with 15 bases in between. Germline CDR1 and CDR2: SEHNR and FQNEAQ (reference sequence). CDR3 DNA: TGTGCCAGCAGTCTCTCCTTAAGCTTAAACACCATATATTTT. Its protein product is CASSLSLSLNTIYF.

A few counts support this clonotype. V is TRBV9 and J is TRBJ2-5; D is unresolved. The V gene lost 5 bases and the J gene lost 5 bases, with 13 bases spanning the gap. The length of the CDR3 is 13 residues. Germline-derived CDR1 and CDR2 are SGDLS and YYNGEE. CDR3 bases: TGTGCCAGCAGAGCCGGGCGTCGGGAGACCCAGTACTTC. This translates into CASRAGRRETQYF.

This clonotype turned up a few times. The gene calls are TRBV6-5 and TRBJ2-2, with D possibly being TRBD1 (5 bases). Germline loops: CDR1 MNHEY, CDR2 SVGAGI. The CDR3 consists of 15 residues. Between the trimmed V and J ends, which lost 2 bases and 1 base, there was a span of 8 bases. The CDR3 region is CASSYGRENTGELFF. As DNA, the CDR3 is TGTGCCAGCAGTTACGGCAGGGAGAACACCGGGGAGCTGTTTTTT.

This clonotype appeared a few times. This chain links TRBV24-1 with TRBJ2-3; the D is unclear. The CDR3 consists of 14 residues. V lost 3 bases and J 11 bases, leaving 17 bases between the germline ends. The germline V gene has CDR1 KGHDR and CDR2 SFDVKD. CDR3 sequence: CATSDPAQGLKQYF. The CDR3 region has the DNA TGTGCCACCAGTGATCCAGCCCAAGGTCTTAAGCAGTATTTT.

This clonotype has ten or more counts. The chain uses TRBV7-9 and TRBJ2-1; no firm D call. Germline V gives CDR1 SEHNR, CDR2 FQNEAQ (reference sequence). Deletions cut 2 bases from V and 9 bases from J, with 5 bases between. The CDR3 length is 11 residues. CDR3: CASSLWGEQFF. CDR3 nucleotides: TGTGCCAGCAGCTTATGGGGTGAGCAGTTCTTC.

The rearrangement joins TRBV29-1 to TRBJ2-3; 9 bases line up with TRBD2. The CDR3 is made up of 14 amino acids. Germline-derived CDR1 and CDR2 are SQVTM and ANQGSEA. The ends lost 8 bases at V and 5 bases at J; junction bases unmatched: 11. The CDR3 DNA is TGCAGCCTCCGACCCATAGCGGGAGAAGATACGCAGTATTTT. This codes for CSLRPIAGEDTQYF.

This clonotype occurred many times. This rearrangement joins TRBV5-1 to TRBJ2-1, with 10 bases that match TRBD1. Germline lookup yields CDR1 SGHRS and CDR2 YFSETQ. J lost 8 bases, V lost 4 bases, and 9 bases had no gene match. The CDR3 extends over 15 amino acids. The CDR3 loop is CASSPTGGNPHEQFF. CDR3 DNA: TGCGCCAGCAGCCCGACAGGGGGCAATCCCCATGAGCAGTTCTTC.

This clonotype was seen only a few times. The chain recombines TRBV5-1 with TRBJ2-1; tentatively, D is TRBD1 or TRBD2 (5 bases each). The CDR3 is 13 amino acids. The V gene lost 9 bases and the J gene lost 9 bases, with 19 bases spanning the gap. Per the germline V gene, CDR1 is SGHRS and CDR2 is YFSETQ. CDR3 sequence (DNA): TGCGCCACCCGCGAAGGTAATGGGGGTGAGCAGTTCTTC. It translates to CATREGNGGEQFF.

This clonotype was seen more than once but under ten times. The DNA of the CDR3 is TGTGCCAGCAGCCTCAACGGGCAGACCGTGGAGCAGTTCTTC. Translating it yields CASSLNGQTVEQFF. The chain employs TRBV11-1 and TRBJ2-1; D is uncertain. Trimming removed 5 bases from V and 10 bases from J, with 18 bases in between. The CDR3 is 14 amino acids. Germline CDR1 and CDR2: SGHAT and FQDESV (reference sequence).

The table lists this clonotype with a count of one. The V call is TRBV20-1, the J call TRBJ1-2; D is unresolved. Germline V gene lookup returns CDR1 DFQATT and CDR2 SNEGSKA (reference sequence). CDR3 length: 14 amino acids. Trimming removed 6 bases from V and 8 bases from J, with 22 bases in between. The CDR3 protein is CSALNRVGSKGYTF. The CDR3 bases are TGCAGTGCCCTAAATCGGGTGGGGTCTAAGGGCTACACCTTC.

The V call is TRBV4-1, the J call TRBJ1-1; no reliable D call. The CDR3 totals 13 residues. The germline gives CDR1 MGHRA, CDR2 YSYEKL. V lost 5 bases and J lost 5, with 12 bases in between. CDR3 region: CASSNGPRTEAFF. CDR3 sequence (DNA): TGCGCCAGCAGCAACGGCCCCAGGACTGAAGCTTTCTTT.

This clonotype was counted a few times. V usage is TRBV6-2 or TRBV6-3 and J usage is TRBJ1-2; 7 bases align to TRBD1. This CDR3 contains 13 residues. The junction had 5 bases not matched to a gene; V was cut back by 8 bases and J by 2 bases. Looked up from germline, CDR1 is MNHEY and CDR2 is SVGEGT. The CDR3 loop is CASGRGSNYGYTF. The CDR3 coding sequence is TGTGCCAGCGGCAGGGGGTCGAACTATGGCTACACCTTC.

This clonotype appeared a few times. The chain links TRBV6-5 to TRBJ2-2, with 13 bases that match TRBD2. Germline lookup yields CDR1 MNHEY and CDR2 SVGAGI. V was clipped by 7 bases and J by 3 bases; unmatched bases: 8. The CDR3 covers 17 residues. The CDR3 is CASTPTSGRRDTGELFF. The CDR3 DNA sequence: TGTGCCAGCACACCGACTAGCGGGAGGAGGGACACCGGGGAGCTGTTTTTT.

This chain connects TRBV5-1 to TRBJ2-3; TRBD1 matches at 8 bases. CDR1 and CDR2 from the germline V gene are SGHRS and YFSETQ. J was trimmed by 1 base and V by 4 bases; bases with no gene match: 5. CDR3 length: 15 residues. The CDR3 here is CASSVGQGGTDTQYF. CDR3 nucleotide sequence: TGCGCCAGCAGCGTAGGACAGGGTGGCACAGATACGCAGTATTTT.

This clonotype has ten or more counts. The V call is TRBV7-2, the J call TRBJ1-4; TRBD1 matches 7 bases. V dropped 1 base and J dropped 5; count of bases not matched to a gene: 7. Germline lookup yields CDR1 SGHTA and CDR2 FQGNSA. There are 16 residues in the CDR3. CDR3 sequence: CASSLVGGGMNEKLFF. The DNA of the CDR3 is TGTGCCAGCAGCTTAGTTGGAGGGGGCATGAATGAAAAACTGTTTTTT.

The CDR3 loop reads CSARSGTGQTYEQYF. The CDR3 DNA follows: TGCAGTGCTAGATCCGGGACAGGCCAAACCTACGAGCAGTACTTC. This sequence joins TRBV20-1 and TRBJ2-7; TRBD1 agrees at 8 bases. The CDR3 has 15 amino acids. In germline, CDR1 is DFQATT, CDR2 SNEGSKA (reference sequence). The ends lost 2 bases at V and 2 bases at J; junction bases unmatched: 8.

This clonotype is medium-sized within its sample. The chain links TRBV7-9 to TRBJ2-7, with D perhaps assigned TRBD1 or TRBD2 (5 bases each). CDR1 and CDR2 from the germline V gene are SEHNR and FQNEAQ (reference sequence). V lost 11 bases and J lost 4, with 12 bases in between. The CDR3 spans 11 residues. The CDR3 sequence: CASGTVYEQYF. The CDR3 region has the DNA TGTGCCTCCGGGACGGTTTACGAGCAGTACTTC. The complete variable domain, with remaining parts taken from reference TRBV7-9 and TRBJ2-7, reads DTGVSQNPRHKITKRGQNVTFRCDPISEHNRLYWYRQTLGQGPEFLTYFQNEAQLEKSRLLSDRFSAERPKGSFSTLEIQRTEQGDSAMYLCASGTVYEQYFGPGTRLTVT.

The gene calls are TRBV12-3 or TRBV12-4 and TRBJ1-3; TRBD1 is a possible D gene (5 bases). Trimming left V 6 bases short and J 5 bases short, with 11 bases between. The CDR3 is 13 amino acids. The CDR3 sequence: CASSGEGRNTIYF. In DNA, the CDR3 is TGTGCCAGCAGCGGGGAGGGGAGAAACACCATATATTTT.

The CDR3 region has the DNA TGCGCCAGCAGCAGGTTGACAGGGGATGTTACGCAGTATTTT. Translation: CASSRLTGDVTQYF. This chain connects TRBV5-1 to TRBJ2-3, with 8 bases matching TRBD1. The CDR3 is made up of 14 amino acids. V lost 4 bases to trimming and J lost 8 bases; unmatched junction nucleotides: 9. CDR1 and CDR2 (germline): SGHRS, YFSETQ.

This clonotype was seen at least ten times. The chain uses TRBV29-1 and TRBJ1-2, with D perhaps matching TRBD1 (5 bases). CDR1 SQVTM and CDR2 ANQGSEA come from the germline V gene. The CDR3 is made up of 12 amino acids. V was cut by 7 bases and J by 4 bases, with 13 bases left in between. The CDR3: CSAQDRFYGYTF. In DNA, the CDR3 is TGCAGCGCCCAAGACAGATTCTATGGCTACACCTTC.

This clonotype was observed at least ten times. DNA of the CDR3: TGCGCCAGCAGCAGATCCTACTACGAGCAGTACTTC. It yields the protein CASSRSYYEQYF. The V and J genes are TRBV5-1 and TRBJ2-7; D unresolved. Germline CDR1 SGHRS, CDR2 YFSETQ. Trimming removed 4 bases at V and 3 bases at J, with 8 bases between. The CDR3 is 12 residues long.